The 17 T cell receptor beta chains below all came from one sample that was sequenced in a study of human T cells and chemical hapten exposure. TCRdb ran MiXCR on the RACE reads and lists one entry per CDR3 protein. The data show roughly 98,000 distinct CDR3 sequences, approximately 13% seen once. As for time point: patch test 1, 2 weeks after DPC sensitization. As to treatment: therapeutic diphenylcyclopropenone sensitization with weekly scalp DPC. The specimen was whole blood, collected in connection with sensitization to the hapten diphenylcyclopropenone (DPC). The source of these receptors is a woman in her 40s with alopecia areata. Some clones in this sample may be carry-over from other donors' samples.

The sample holds many counts of this clonotype. This chain uses TRBV5-1 with TRBJ1-6, with D possibly matching TRBD1 (5 bases). Trimming removed 3 bases from V and 8 bases from J, with 9 bases in between. The CDR3 has 13 residues. The germline V gene has CDR1 SGHRS and CDR2 YFSETQ. The CDR3 loop is CASSYGTDSPLHF. CDR3 in DNA: TGCGCCAGCAGCTACGGGACGGATTCACCCCTCCACTTT.

V usage is TRBV7-3 and J usage is TRBJ2-3, with D unclear. The ends were cut back, 3 bases at V and 8 bases at J, with 12 bases in the middle. CDR1 is SGHTA and CDR2 is FQGTGA in the germline V gene. This CDR3 has 13 amino acids. CDR3 in DNA: TGTGCCAGCAGCTTGGGCTCTACGGGTACGCAGTATTTT. It specifies CASSLGSTGTQYF.

This clonotype appeared a few times. The chain joins TRBV20-1 to TRBJ2-2, with a possible D match to TRBD1 (5 bases). CDR3 size: 12 residues. Germline CDR1 DFQATT, CDR2 SNEGSKA (reference sequence). V lost 7 bases, J lost 5 bases, and 11 bases lay in between. The CDR3 nucleotides read TGCAGTGGGGGCCTAGTTACCGGGGAGCTGTTTTTT. It specifies CSGGLVTGELFF.

The chain carries TRBV28 and TRBJ1-2, with D hard to call. The germline V and J ends were trimmed by 3 bases and 2 bases, with 7 bases remaining between them. The CDR3 runs to 13 residues. Germline CDR1 reads MDHEN; CDR2 reads SYDVKM. The CDR3 nucleotides read TGTGCCAGCAGTTTTAGGGTGAACTATGGCTACACCTTC. Amino acid sequence: CASSFRVNYGYTF.

This clonotype was picked up many times. The chain links TRBV7-9 to TRBJ2-7; possible D gene TRBD2, 6 bases. CDR3 length: 15 amino acids. The germline V gene encodes CDR1 SEHNR and CDR2 FQNEAQ (reference sequence). Deletions cut 2 bases from V and 0 bases from J, with 11 bases between. CDR3 sequence (DNA): TGTGCCAGCAGCTTATCGGAGGGTTCCTCCTACGAGCAGTACTTC. Amino acids: CASSLSEGSSYEQYF.

Comment on this clonotype: This may arise from a read error, as a much more abundant clone is one base away. V gene TRBV12-3 or TRBV12-4 combines with J gene TRBJ2-3; a possible D gene is TRBD2 (6 bases). V was shortened by 6 bases and J by 1 base, with 11 bases between the two germline ends. This CDR3 contains 14 residues. The CDR3: CASRTGGGTDTQYF. The CDR3 DNA reads TGTGCCAGCAGAACCGGAGGGGGCACAGATACGCAGTATTTT.

The chain combines TRBV5-4 with TRBJ1-6, with 7 bases identical to TRBD1. Germline CDR1 is SGHNT and CDR2 is YYREEE (reference sequence). There are 14 residues in the CDR3. The ends lost 0 bases at V and 7 bases at J; junction bases unmatched: 1. This CDR3 is CASSLGDRNSPLHF. In nucleotides, the CDR3 is TGTGCCAGCAGCTTGGGGGACAGAAATTCACCCCTCCACTTT.

This chain connects TRBV18 to TRBJ2-7, with D possibly TRBD1 on 6 matching bases. This CDR3 comprises 12 residues. In germline, CDR1 is KGHSH, CDR2 LQKENI. Trimming took off 3 bases at V and 4 bases at J, with 7 bases between the two ends. CDR3 residues: CASSPDRYEQYF. CDR3 bases: TGTGCCAGCTCACCCGACAGGTACGAGCAGTACTTC.

The chain carries TRBV4-1 and TRBJ1-5; D call uncertain. Germline V gene lookup returns CDR1 MGHRA and CDR2 YSYEKL. V was clipped by 1 base and J by 3 bases, with 13 bases between them. CDR3 length: 16 residues. The DNA for the CDR3 is TGCGCCAGCAGCCAAGGTGAAGGAGGGTACAATCAGCCCCAGCATTTT. Its protein product is CASSQGEGGYNQPQHF.

This clonotype was detected ten times or more. The chain combines TRBV20-1 with TRBJ2-1; D is tentatively TRBD1 or TRBD2 (5 bases each). Looked up from germline, CDR1 is DFQATT and CDR2 is SNEGSKA (reference sequence). This CDR3 has 17 amino acids. V was trimmed by 0 bases and J by 9 bases, leaving 24 bases between them. CDR3 sequence: CSARDRTGRGALGEQFF. The CDR3 DNA sequence: TGCAGTGCTAGAGATCGTACGGGACGGGGCGCTCTGGGTGAGCAGTTCTTC.

This sequence joins TRBV18 and TRBJ1-1, with D maybe TRBD1 (5 bases). V was clipped by 2 bases and J by 3 bases, with 16 bases between them. Looked up from germline, CDR1 is KGHSH and CDR2 is LQKENI. The CDR3 is 16 amino acids. CDR3 loop: CASSPAGTLGYTEAFF. The CDR3 DNA reads as TGTGCCAGCTCACCAGCCGGGACGTTGGGGTACACTGAAGCTTTCTTT.

This clonotype was observed many times. V gene TRBV6-1 combines with J gene TRBJ1-3; D gene unclear. This CDR3 has 15 amino acids. The germline gives CDR1 MNHNS, CDR2 SASEGT. Trimming cost V 7 bases and J 1 base, with 14 bases left between them. CDR3 coding DNA: TGTGCCAGCATGAACGGAGCCTCTTCTGGAAACACCATATATTTT. It yields the protein CASMNGASSGNTIYF.

This clonotype has a count of ten or more. V gene TRBV29-1 combines with J gene TRBJ2-3; D may match TRBD1 or TRBD2 (5 bases each). This CDR3 region has 13 residues. V gave up 1 base and J gave up 0 bases, with 5 bases separating them. Germline assignment: CDR1 SQVTM and CDR2 ANQGSEA. CDR3 in DNA: TGCAGCGTTGAAGGGGACAGCACAGATACGCAGTATTTT. Protein product: CSVEGDSTDTQYF.

The CDR3 sequence is CAQNEAGLAYEQFF. In DNA, the CDR3 is TGCGCCCAAAATGAAGCGGGACTAGCCTATGAGCAGTTCTTC. The J gene is TRBJ2-1, the V gene TRBV10-1; 9 nucleotides match TRBD2. CDR3 length equals 14 residues. V gave up 11 bases and J gave up 8 bases; unmatched junction bases: 13. Germline CDR1 is WNHNN and CDR2 is SYGVQD (reference sequence).

This clonotype came up a few times. This rearrangement joins TRBV29-1 to TRBJ2-3, with 7 bases aligning to TRBD1. CDR3 length: 13 residues. Germline V gene sequence: CDR1 SQVTM, CDR2 ANQGSEA. V was clipped by 2 bases and J by 5 bases; unmatched bases: 4. CDR3 bases: TGCAGCGTTGAACCCCAGGGGGAAGATACGCAGTATTTT. Protein: CSVEPQGEDTQYF.

This clonotype was seen a handful of times. This chain connects TRBV7-2 to TRBJ2-7; TRBD2 aligns across 7 bases. Germline lookup yields CDR1 SGHTA and CDR2 FQGNSA. Trimming removed 4 bases from V and 5 bases from J; junction bases left unmatched: 8. This CDR3 spans 14 amino acids. In DNA, the CDR3 is TGTGCCAGCAGCTGGGGGGGTCCGGGCCACGAGCAGTACTTC. Translating it yields CASSWGGPGHEQYF.

This clonotype was seen more than once but under ten times. The chain is built from TRBV28 and TRBJ1-2, with D possibly matching TRBD1 (6 bases). Germline V gives CDR1 MDHEN, CDR2 SYDVKM. V lost 7 bases and J lost 6, with 18 bases in between. The CDR3 has 14 amino acids. CDR3 bases: TGTGCCAGCAAACCCACAGGGTATTACGATGGCTACACCTTC. As protein: CASKPTGYYDGYTF.